These 7 T cell receptor beta chains were all obtained from the same sample, sequenced in a study of T cell responses to AZD1222 COVID-19 vaccine (dated by TCRdb to the early 2020s). The sample's time point label is to be understood as: baseline before first vaccination. Library prep was done by the immunoSEQ multiplex PCR assay. TCRdb took over this immuneACCESS table, retaining in-frame rearrangements with V and J assigned. Such tables are incomplete; in checked studies, under half of the missing clones stem from an unresolved V gene, and the remainder is unexplained. This sample gives 100,000 to 150,000 clones in total; 89% of them show up just once. The biggest ten clones account for about 1.6% of the sample. The starting material was peripheral blood, obtained on day 0 of AZD1222 vaccination. These receptors were collected from an adult in good health.

The V call is TRBV30, the J call TRBJ2-5; D is unresolved. The CDR3 covers 12 residues. In germline, CDR1 is GTSNPN, CDR2 SVGIG (reference sequence). V was shortened by 5 bases and J by 3 bases, with 10 bases between the two germline ends. CDR3 region: CAWRYKEETQYF. In DNA, the CDR3 is TGTGCCTGGCGATACAAAGAAGAGACCCAGTACTTC.

The V call is TRBV9, the J call TRBJ2-2; D perhaps matches TRBD2 (5 bases). Trimming left V 0 bases short and J 7 bases short, with 7 bases between. The length of the CDR3 is 13 residues. Germline V lookup: CDR1 SGDLS, CDR2 YYNGEE. CDR3: CASSVGTDGELFF. CDR3 DNA: TGTGCCAGCAGCGTAGGGACTGACGGGGAGCTGTTTTTT.

CDR3: CASSRDIVEQYF. The CDR3 DNA follows: TGTGCCAGCAGTCGAGACATTGTCGAGCAGTACTTC. The chain couples TRBV28 to TRBJ2-7; D gene ambiguous. The V end was cut by 5 bases, the J end by 6 bases, with 11 bases between. The germline CDR1 and CDR2 sequences are MDHEN and SYDVKM. CDR3 length: 12 amino acids. The full variable domain, completed using reference TRBV28 and TRBJ2-7, is DVKVTQSSRYLVKRTGEKVFLECVQDMDHENMFWYRQDPGLGLRLIYFSYDVKMKEKGDIPEGYSVSREKKERFSLILESASTNQTSMYLCASSRDIVEQYFGPGTRLTVT.

V usage is TRBV3-1 (or the pseudogene TRBV3-2) and J usage is TRBJ1-1; tentatively, D is TRBD1 (5 bases). V gave up 1 base and J gave up 11 bases, with 17 bases separating them. Germline loops: CDR1 LGHDT, CDR2 YNNKEL (reference sequence). This CDR3 comprises 14 residues. The CDR3 bases are TGTGCCAGCAGCCAAGTACCGGGAATCGCAGGGGCTTTCTTT. It yields the protein CASSQVPGIAGAFF.

The chain uses TRBV19 and TRBJ1-5, with D unclear. V lost 5 bases, J lost 0 bases, and 11 bases lay in between. The CDR3 is made up of 15 amino acids. Germline loops: CDR1 LNHDA, CDR2 SQIVND (reference sequence). The CDR3 DNA reads TGTGCCAGTAGTCTGACGGCATATAGCAATCAGCCCCAGCATTTT. Translated, it gives CASSLTAYSNQPQHF.

The chain combines TRBV4-1 with TRBJ1-2; 9 bases align to TRBD1. Germline assignment: CDR1 MGHRA and CDR2 YSYEKL. The CDR3 extends over 15 amino acids. V was pared by 6 bases and J by 6 bases, with 11 bases of the junction left unmatched. CDR3 nucleotide sequence: TGCGCCAGCAGGGAACCGGGACAGGGAATGGATGGCTACACCTTC. This encodes CASREPGQGMDGYTF.

The chain joins TRBV6-5 to TRBJ1-1, with TRBD1 matching 9 bases. Germline V gene data show CDR1 as MNHEY and CDR2 as SVGAGI. V lost 5 bases and J lost 4; bases outside the gene matches: 8. CDR3 length: 15 amino acids. The chain's CDR3 is CASSTPGQGSTEAFF. The CDR3 DNA is TGTGCCAGCAGTACGCCCGGACAGGGGAGCACTGAAGCTTTCTTT.